A single sample gave rise to the 10 T cell receptor beta chains below, sequenced in a study of regulatory T cells in long-lasting Graves disease. Time point specified: newly diagnosed GD, antithyroid drugs for less than 3 months. The TCR library was made from RNA extracted from PBMCs. According to the study, TCR beta libraries were built with iRepertoire HTBI primers and CDR3-region Arm-PCR. TCRdb ran MiXCR on the multiplex PCR reads and lists one entry per CDR3 protein. In the table there are about 210,000 distinct CDR3 sequences, roughly 20% of which are singletons. This same sample was also part of a study on T cells in Graves' hyperthyroidism and ophthalmopathy.

Here the sequenced sample was peripheral blood mononuclear cells (PBMCs), taken at new diagnosis, from a patient treated with antithyroid drugs. The receptors shown here come from a woman aged 30 to 39 with Graves disease.

This clonotype showed up many times. The rearrangement uses TRBV28 and TRBJ1-3; no clear D gene. The CDR3 sequence is 13 residues long. Per germline, CDR1 MDHEN and CDR2 SYDVKM. V was cut by 4 bases and J by 2 bases, with 6 bases left in between. CDR3 protein: CASSSHPGNTIYF. CDR3 bases: TGTGCCAGCAGTTCCCATCCTGGAAACACCATATATTTT.

This clonotype was found many times. The V gene is TRBV3-1, the J gene TRBJ1-6; D might be TRBD1 (5 bases). Trimming removed 7 bases at V and 7 bases at J, with 20 bases between. Germline CDR1 reads LGHDT; CDR2 reads YNNKEL (reference sequence). The CDR3 runs 16 residues. The CDR3 bases are TGTGCCAGCATTCCCGGGGGTGCCCCTAGGAATTCACCCCTCCACTTT. It translates to CASIPGGAPRNSPLHF. Supplemented by reference TRBV3-1 and TRBJ1-6, the full variable domain reads DTAVSQTPKYLVTQMGNDKSIKCEQNLGHDTMYWYKQDSKKFLKIMFSYNNKELIINETVPNRFSPKSPDKAHLNLHINSLELGDSAVYFCASIPGGAPRNSPLHFGNGTRLTVT.

The CDR3 DNA reads as TGTGCCAGCAGTGAAGAGACACTTCGCATGAACACTGAAGCTTTCTTT. Translation: CASSEETLRMNTEAFF. This sequence joins TRBV2 and TRBJ1-1, with D unresolved. CDR1 is SNHLY, CDR2 FYNNEI, per germline. Trimming took off 1 base at V and 0 bases at J, with 12 bases between the two ends. The CDR3 loop spans 16 amino acids.

To note about this clonotype: At one boundary the junction diverges from the germline segment, which might be a read error. The chain employs TRBV14 and TRBJ2-1; D possibly uses TRBD1 or TRBD2 (6 bases each). Germline lookup yields CDR1 SGHDN and CDR2 FVKESK. This CDR3 contains 14 residues. The CDR3 loop is CASSQVEGGNDQFF. CDR3 DNA: TGTGCCAGCAGCCAAGTGGAGGGGGGCAATGATCAGTTCTTC.

The V and J genes are TRBV5-6 and TRBJ2-3; D possibly uses TRBD1 or TRBD2 (5 bases each). CDR1 and CDR2 (germline): SGHDT, YYEEEE. This CDR3 is built from 17 residues. V lost 0 bases, J lost 2 bases, and 16 bases lay in between. The CDR3 region has the DNA TGTGCCAGCAGCTTGGGTAGCTGGGACGCATACACAGATACGCAGTATTTT. Protein product: CASSLGSWDAYTDTQYF.

The CDR3 DNA sequence: TGTGCCAGCAGACCCACAGGGGAGAACACTGAAGCTTTCTTT. It specifies CASRPTGENTEAFF. J is TRBJ1-1 and V is TRBV12-3 or TRBV12-4; 7 nucleotides agree with TRBD1. J lost 1 base, V lost 6 bases, and 5 bases had no gene match. This CDR3 contains 14 residues.

In this sample, this clonotype turned up many times. The chain carries TRBV6-1 and TRBJ2-7; perhaps TRBD1 as D (6 bases). Trimming removed 8 bases from V and 2 bases from J, with 10 bases in between. This CDR3 region has 12 residues. CDR1 is MNHNS and CDR2 is SASEGT in the germline V gene. CDR3 residues: CASYGQPYEQYF. The CDR3 coding sequence is TGTGCCAGCTACGGACAGCCCTACGAGCAGTACTTC.

This clonotype was seen ten or more times. This chain joins TRBV20-1 and TRBJ1-5; D is ambiguous. CDR1 and CDR2 (germline): DFQATT, SNEGSKA (reference sequence). The CDR3 spans 15 residues. Trimming removed 4 bases from V and 0 bases from J, with 13 bases in between. As DNA, the CDR3 is TGCAGTGCTACCGCGCCAATTTATAGCAATCAGCCCCAGCATTTT. It encodes CSATAPIYSNQPQHF.

This clonotype has ten or more counts. V is TRBV10-3 and J is TRBJ1-1, with D possibly being TRBD1 (6 bases). There are 12 residues in the CDR3. Germline V gene sequence: CDR1 ENHRY, CDR2 SYGVKD. The V gene lost 6 bases and the J gene lost 1 base, with 6 bases spanning the gap. The CDR3 sequence is CAIRTGNTEAFF. DNA for the CDR3: TGTGCCATCAGGACAGGGAACACTGAAGCTTTCTTT.

Many counts were recorded for this clonotype. In DNA, the CDR3 is TGTGCCAGCAGTCCCAGGACTTTAAGCTCTGGGGCCAACGTCCTGACTTTC. Residues: CASSPRTLSSGANVLTF. This chain links TRBV6-1 with TRBJ2-6, with D tentatively TRBD2 (5 bases). V was pared by 5 bases and J by 0 bases, with 14 bases between. In germline, CDR1 is MNHNS, CDR2 SASEGT. This CDR3 comprises 17 residues.